This is a list of T cell receptor beta chains from one sample in a study of CD8+CD57+ T cells in acquired aplastic anemia. TCRdb ran MiXCR on the reads and lists one entry per CDR3 protein. This sample has roughly 290,000 distinct CDR3 sequences, with about 50% found just once. Material for sequencing was sorted CD4+, CD8+, or CD8+CD57+ T cells (not recorded which) from PBMCs. The receptors here all came from a human donor with aplastic anemia. The CDR3 runs from the conserved cysteine through the conserved F or W. The D gene is left open where the match is weak. Part of the rows lack a size; the others show once, few, many or a class for expanded clones.

V	J	D	size	CDR3	DNA
TRBV24-1	TRBJ2-3	TRBD1	-	CATSGDRGFRSTDTQYF	TGTGCCACCAGCGGGGACAGGGGCTTTCGAAGCACAGATACGCAGTATTTT
TRBV6-1	TRBJ1-5	-	-	CASSPDSVNQPQHF	TGTGCCAGCAGCCCCGACAGCGTGAATCAGCCCCAGCATTTT
TRBV20-1	TRBJ1-5	-	many	CSAWDLYSNQPQHF	TGCAGTGCCTGGGACCTATATAGCAATCAGCCCCAGCATTTT
TRBV24-1	TRBJ1-2	TRBD1	-	CATSDGTGLYGYTF	TGTGCCACCAGTGACGGGACAGGTCTCTATGGCTACACCTTC
TRBV10-3	TRBJ2-7	-	few	CATVTGPRGDEQYF	TGTGCCACAGTTACCGGGCCGCGCGGAGACGAGCAGTACTTC
TRBV20-1	TRBJ1-4	TRBD1	once	CSAGVGTGSPNEKLFF	TGCAGTGCCGGAGTTGGGACAGGATCGCCTAATGAAAAACTGTTTTTT
TRBV7-3	TRBJ2-5	TRBD2	-	CASSIRVGLGETQYF	TGTGCCAGCAGCATTAGGGTAGGACTAGGAGAGACCCAGTACTTC
TRBV7-2	TRBJ1-1	TRBD1	-	CASSFTPGQGPAFF	TGTGCCAGCAGCTTTACCCCGGGACAGGGCCCGGCTTTCTTT
TRBV20-1	TRBJ2-7	TRBD2	-	CSARTSTYAQYF	TGCAGTGCTCGGACTAGTACCTACGCGCAGTACTTC
TRBV2	TRBJ2-1	-	medium-sized	CASSRDTSYNEQFF	TGTGCCAGCAGTAGGGACACATCCTACAATGAGCAGTTCTTC
TRBV20-1	TRBJ2-7	TRBD1	-	CSAQRGQGAYEQYF	TGCAGTGCTCAGCGCGGACAGGGGGCATACGAGCAGTACTTC
TRBV11-1	TRBJ2-5	TRBD1	once	CASSFPGTAQETQYF	TGTGCCAGCAGCTTCCCCGGGACAGCCCAAGAGACCCAGTACTTC
TRBV20-1	TRBJ1-5	TRBD1	many	CSARAYRDRGNQPQHF	TGCAGTGCTAGAGCATACCGGGACAGGGGCAATCAGCCCCAGCATTTT
TRBV20-1	TRBJ2-7	TRBD1	few	CSAARDRPYEQYF	TGCAGTGCCGCGAGGGACAGGCCCTACGAGCAGTACTTC
TRBV7-2	TRBJ1-6	-	-	CASSFGVGDSPLHF	TGTGCCAGCAGCTTCGGGGTTGGAGATTCACCCCTCCACTTT
TRBV20-1	TRBJ2-1	TRBD2	-	CSATGLADSYNEQFF	TGCAGTGCTACCGGACTAGCGGACTCCTACAATGAGCAGTTCTTC
TRBV5-4	TRBJ2-5	-	-	CASSPGTTQETQYF	TGTGCCAGCAGCCCCGGGACAACCCAAGAGACCCAGTACTTC
TRBV19	TRBJ1-5	TRBD1	-	CASSPDRALNQPQHF	TGTGCCAGTAGTCCGGACAGGGCCCTCAATCAGCCCCAGCATTTT
TRBV15	TRBJ2-3	-	-	CATSRVGDTQYF	TGTGCCACCAGCAGAGTGGGGGATACGCAGTATTTT
TRBV12-3/TRBV12-4	TRBJ2-1	-	-	CASSSSGEVSYNEQFF	TGTGCCAGCAGTTCGTCCGGGGAGGTCTCCTACAATGAGCAGTTCTTC
TRBV18	TRBJ2-7	TRBD1	few	CASSPPWGRGGLVKYF	TGTGCCAGCTCACCACCTTGGGGTAGAGGGGGCCTAGTGAAGTACTTC
TRBV20-1	TRBJ2-7	-	-	CSAGDIRLYEQYF	TGCAGTGCTGGGGACATAAGACTCTACGAGCAGTACTTC
TRBV4-1	TRBJ1-1	TRBD1	-	CASGAPNQGGTEAFF	TGCGCCAGCGGCGCGCCAAATCAGGGGGGCACTGAAGCTTTCTTT
TRBV24-1	TRBJ2-2	TRBD2	-	CATSDTSGGASGELFF	TGTGCCACCAGTGACACCAGCGGGGGGGCTTCCGGGGAGCTGTTTTTT
TRBV6-2/TRBV6-3	TRBJ2-2	-	many	CASRTGGESTGELFF	TGTGCCAGCAGAACAGGTGGTGAGTCGACCGGGGAGCTGTTTTTT
TRBV9	TRBJ2-1	TRBD1	many	CASSALPGQGLPKQFF	TGTGCCAGCAGCGCTTTACCGGGACAGGGGCTCCCCAAGCAGTTCTTC
TRBV9	TRBJ2-7	-	-	CASSPDLSEQYF	TGTGCCAGCAGCCCAGACTTGAGCGAGCAGTACTTC
TRBV4-2	TRBJ1-1	TRBD1	-	CASSRDSANTEAFF	TGTGCCAGCAGCCGGGACAGCGCGAACACTGAAGCTTTCTTT
TRBV7-8	TRBJ2-7	-	few	CASSLFGAGSYEQYF	TGTGCCAGCAGCTTGTTTGGGGCGGGGAGCTACGAGCAGTACTTC
TRBV24-1	TRBJ2-1	-	many	CATSEVYNEQFF	TGTGCCACCAGTGAGGTCTACAATGAGCAGTTCTTC
TRBV20-1	TRBJ1-2	-	-	CSAAGGNYGYTF	TGCAGTGCCGCCGGGGGCAACTATGGCTACACCTTC
TRBV6-1	TRBJ1-2	-	few	CASSEALSPTAYGYTF	TGTGCCAGCAGTGAAGCGCTTTCTCCGACAGCCTATGGCTACACCTTC
TRBV20-1	TRBJ2-7	-	-	CSARDSAGQYF	TGCAGTGCTAGAGACTCCGCCGGGCAGTACTTC
TRBV20-1	TRBJ1-2	-	-	CSARDPRGTEGYTF	TGCAGTGCTAGAGACCCACGTGGGACGGAGGGCTACACCTTC
TRBV5-1	TRBJ2-7	-	-	CASSLVSAYEQYF	TGCGCCAGCAGCTTGGTCTCAGCCTACGAGCAGTACTTC
TRBV18	TRBJ1-2	TRBD1	-	CASSPSGQGLYGYTF	TGTGCCAGCTCACCAAGTGGACAGGGGCTCTATGGCTACACCTTC
TRBV2	TRBJ1-6	TRBD1	few	CASSSGGADSPLHF	TGTGCCAGCAGTTCAGGGGGCGCCGATTCACCCCTCCACTTT
TRBV5-4	TRBJ2-7	-	-	CASSFQGPSSYEQYF	TGTGCCAGCAGCTTTCAGGGTCCGAGCTCCTACGAGCAGTACTTC
TRBV5-1	TRBJ2-3	-	many	CASSPEEGTQYF	TGCGCCAGCAGCCCCGAGGAGGGTACGCAGTATTTT
TRBV2	TRBJ2-5	TRBD1	many	CASLQGRGAETQYF	TGTGCCAGCCTACAGGGGAGAGGGGCAGAGACCCAGTACTTC
TRBV2	TRBJ2-3	-	-	CASTAGTDTQYF	TGTGCCAGCACGGCAGGCACAGATACGCAGTATTTT
TRBV25-1	TRBJ2-1	TRBD2	-	CASSERLAGVINEQFF	TGTGCCAGCAGTGAGCGCCTAGCGGGAGTTATAAATGAGCAGTTCTTC
TRBV20-1	TRBJ2-1	-	few	CSASGGNEQFF	TGCAGTGCTAGCGGGGGCAATGAGCAGTTCTTC
TRBV7-2	TRBJ1-1	-	many	CASSDGTNTEAFF	TGTGCCAGCAGCGACGGAACTAACACTGAAGCTTTCTTT
TRBV10-1	TRBJ2-5	TRBD2	many	CASSEGLAGTQETQYF	TGCGCCAGCAGTGAAGGGCTAGCGGGGACCCAAGAGACCCAGTACTTC
TRBV20-1	TRBJ1-5	-	many	CSAPGAGNQPQHF	TGCAGTGCACCTGGGGCCGGCAATCAGCCCCAGCATTTT
TRBV19	TRBJ1-2	-	-	CASSPSGPGGYTF	TGTGCCAGTAGCCCTTCCGGGCCGGGAGGCTACACCTTC
TRBV12-3/TRBV12-4	TRBJ2-3	TRBD1	-	CASSLGLRQGADTQYF	TGTGCCAGCAGTTTAGGTTTGCGGCAGGGGGCAGATACGCAGTATTTT
TRBV3-1	TRBJ1-3	-	many	CASSQETGNTIYF	TGTGCCAGCAGCCAGGAAACTGGAAACACCATATATTTT
TRBV10-1	TRBJ2-7	-	-	CASSDLRDTSYEQYF	TGCGCCAGCAGTGATCTCCGGGACACGAGCTACGAGCAGTACTTC
TRBV24-1	TRBJ1-5	-	-	CATSGDGMGNQPQHF	TGTGCCACCAGTGGTGATGGTATGGGCAATCAGCCCCAGCATTTT
TRBV7-9	TRBJ2-5	TRBD2	-	CASSLAGGRKETQYF	TGTGCCAGCAGCCTAGCGGGGGGCAGGAAAGAGACCCAGTACTTC